This T cell receptor (beta chain) was identified in a study of cytomegalovirus exposure and HLA in healthy donors. Study in general: T cells numbering about 179 million yielded 90 million to 140 million unique TCR beta sequences in an earlier analysis. Points from the study as a whole: Researchers counted some 150 TCR beta chains as cytomegalovirus-associated. Rarity marked most TCR sequences, yet some public TCRs occurred in many donors.

This clone was detected once. What it recognizes is unknown. V was cut by 6 bases and J by 1 base, with 16 bases left in between. The length of the CDR3 is 15 residues. Germline assignment: CDR1 MGHDK and CDR2 SYGVNS. PCR employed 60 Vbeta and 13 Jbeta primers. Sequencing was performed with immunoSEQ multiplex PCR; in TCRdb, only in-frame clones are kept and a portion is missing. Among 150,000 to 200,000 clones listed, around 90% were seen once. The sequence came from a boy aged 2 to 10 in good health and CMV-seronegative. The J gene is TRBJ2-7, the V gene TRBV25-1; D might be TRBD1 (6 bases). The specimen sequenced was PBMCs. The CDR3 region has the DNA TGTGCCAGCAGGGATGAACAGGGCCTGTCCTACGAGCAGTACTTC. Translation gives CASRDEQGLSYEQYF.